This T cell receptor beta chain was sequenced for a study of cytomegalovirus exposure and HLA in healthy donors (dated by TCRdb to 2017 to 2019). A note on the overall study: An earlier analysis of approximately 640 of the donors reported roughly 300 Gb of sequence data and roughly 110 million unique TCR beta sequences from approximately 180 million T cells. Typing coverage varied by locus: roughly 629-630 donors for A, B, C, DRB1 and DQB1; 500 to 550 for DQA1; 600 to 610 for DPA1; more than 450 for DPB1. About 300 gigabases of sequencing data and roughly 90 million unique TCR sequences were included in an early release covering over 600 HLA-typed donors. A handful of DR-DQ haplotypes were handled as single units for association and clustering because linkage in the cohort was strong. The genetic ancestry cluster associated with self-reported Caucasian donors included around 76% of the 398 genotyped donors. The study was designed to test whether signatures of past pathogen exposure could be identified by cataloging public T cell receptors. To study patterns of TCR occurrence, a later analysis re-analyzed previously published TCR beta repertoires from 700 or so donors and added high-resolution HLA genotyping. An earlier analysis of approximately 640 of the donors applied high-throughput TCR beta sequencing to assess whether each TCR beta V gene segment acted as functional or pseudogenic. Along with the roughly 610-subject first cohort, a separate validation cohort of approximately 110 different subjects was used. Using immunosequencing, the study profiled T cell repertoires from 500 to 800 subjects and related those repertoires to cytomegalovirus serostatus. Among over 350 genotyped donors of the cohort, an average of about 240,000 unique TCR beta nucleotide sequences were sequenced per donor, roughly 20% of them non-productive. HLA typing included class I and class II loci at four-digit resolution. Every discovery cohort repertoire had been produced on one sequencing platform. Donor age, sex, ethnicity and CMV serostatus were compiled alongside the repertoire data. To predict cytomegalovirus infection status, the study brought together high-throughput TCR immunosequencing, statistical association of individual TCRs with disease status, and machine learning. The later analysis used no new phenotypic data to find candidate immune exposures, relying instead on TCR beta sequences and their occurrence across donors. Genome-wide SNP genotypes for about 65% of the 666 donors were used in a later genetic analysis, which treated that subset as a discovery cohort.

Broader findings and caveats from the paper: HLA typing was unavailable for some donors at each locus, so association tests used only the typed subset. Specific HLA alleles were associated with 18,000 or so TCR beta sequences at a false discovery rate of 0.05 in a later analysis. V-gene and J-gene trimming of TCR beta chains was associated with a missense DCLRE1C variant in a later genetic analysis, and the association was replicated in an independent cohort. Several of the top co-occurrence clusters appeared to be linked to parvovirus B19, influenza, CMV and Epstein-Barr virus, according to a later analysis. Compared with the roughly 670-donor mean, donors in an Asian-associated ancestry cluster had fewer N-insertions in productive TCRs, according to a later genetic analysis. In an earlier analysis of fewer than 700 of the donors, most TCR beta V segments appeared in productive rearrangements about 87% or about 30% of the time, broadly matching IMGT annotations. Some IMGT-functional V segments, including TRBV6-2 and TRBV6-3, could not be told apart with the 87-base-pair reads, so those segments were excluded. The authors suggested that the approach could potentially be generalized to other disease states and immunological phenotypes. A few of the identified cytomegalovirus-associated TCR beta chains were confirmed in vitro to be specific for cytomegalovirus antigens. A later analysis found that HLA-associated TCR beta chains were more clonally expanded and had lower generation probabilities than equally common non-associated chains. A further reported finding was that TCR beta sequences accurately predicted the HLA-A and HLA-B alleles for most subjects in the first cohort. This cohort had only TCR beta chains sequenced, and the lack of alpha or paired-chain data limited which features could be detected. Immune exposure information for the cohort was limited to CMV serostatus. Roughly uniform sequencing depth across donors was assumed in presence/absence analyses, although this assumption may not hold. The study listed 150 to 200 TCR beta chains as associated with cytomegalovirus. A group of highly shared sequence variants was considered likely to be a technical artifact of the sequencing pipeline. The earlier analysis of 450 to 700 of the donors excluded some 15 rarely observed V segments, including chromosome 9 orphons, because counts were too low. Correlated functional status among segregating V segments might reflect linkage disequilibrium, but an unknown experimental factor could not be ruled out. A later analysis found that TCR association rates varied across HLA loci, with DRB1 alleles showing the most associated TCRs and HLA-C alleles the fewest. Most CMV-associated TCR beta chains appeared to be HLA-restricted in a later analysis, and the HLA associations seemed to be driven largely by CMV exposure. Across donors, most TCR sequences were observed very rarely, whereas some public TCRs were present in many individuals. When HLA alleles, especially DR and DQ, strongly co-occurred, attributing TCR associations to individual alleles was difficult. In both the original and validation cohorts, the classifier was reported to diagnose cytomegalovirus status with high specificity and sensitivity.

The germline V gene (reference sequence) yields MNHEY for CDR1 and SMNVEV for CDR2. V lost 6 bases and J lost 12 bases, and the count of bases not matched to a germline gene is 8. Its CDR3 holds 13 amino acids, cysteine through phenylalanine. Only the CDR3 part of the read is kept: 39 bases, read in frame from the first base. The method was the immunoSEQ multiplex PCR assay. A mixture of 60 forward primers for TCR Vbeta segments and 13 reverse primers for TCR Jbeta segments was used in the multiplex PCR. A multiplex PCR assay on genomic DNA amplified the CDR3 region of rearranged TCR beta genes. The amplified TCR beta libraries were sequenced on the Illumina HiSeq System as 87-base-pair reads. The study's own analysis went as follows. Across the roughly 700 repertoires, a later analysis counted around 80 million unique TCR beta chains, roughly 11 million of which were shared by at least two donors. Raw reads were error-corrected and collapsed into unique sequences with a nearest-neighbor algorithm that merged closely related sequences to remove PCR and sequencing errors. To assign V, D and J gene segments, CDR3 sequences were aligned to IMGT reference sequences. For a sequence to be retained, at least a six-nucleotide match to both a V gene segment and a J gene segment was required. A rearrangement was called productive if the CDR3 had no stop codons and remained in frame with V and J, and every other rearrangement was called non-productive. CDR3 was defined by IMGT convention, running from the second conserved V-encoded cysteine to the conserved J-encoded phenylalanine. The earlier analysis of about 570 of the donors excluded any sequence lacking an unambiguous match to a single V gene segment. An earlier analysis of a few hundred of the donors called V segments functional above 56.7% productive rearrangements and segregating when the between-donor standard deviation exceeded 5%. To diagnose cytomegalovirus status from the catalog of TCR beta chain sequences, a statistical classification framework was built. A later analysis assigned V and J genes by comparing TCR nucleotide sequences with IMGT/GENE-DB human TR gene sequences. Using the TCRdist pipeline, a later analysis assigned CDR3 sequences along with most-parsimonious VDJ recombination scenarios. In a later analysis, every TCR beta chain was defined by the combination of its CDR3 amino acid sequence and its V-gene family, and reads without a unique V-gene family were dropped. To address suspected cross-contamination and a sequencing artifact, a later analysis removed some 620 highly shared, low-generation-probability nucleotide sequences. A later analysis calculated a clonal expansion index for each public chain from normalized within-repertoire ranks of inferred template counts. A later analysis computed generation probabilities with a VDJ recombination model fitted to out-of-frame rearrangements, and checked the results against IGoR. In a later analysis, TCR-TCR, TCR-HLA and TCR-CMV co-occurrence was scored with hypergeometric tests, and a repertoire-size bias correction was applied to TCR pairs. In a later analysis, false discovery rates were estimated by permuting HLA or CMV assignments 20 times. In a later analysis, co-occurring TCRs were grouped using DBSCAN, with TCRdist sequence similarity added in when clustering inside HLA-allele-positive subsets. Repertoires with fewer than 30,000 or more than 120,000 public chains, plus five repertoires with anomalous nucleotide sharing, were excluded from co-occurrence clustering. What TCRdb holds here is the immuneACCESS table cut down to in-frame rearrangements. Part of the clones is not present; checked against another copy, under half of the missing clones reflect an unresolved V gene, and the others are unexplained. The V and J calls and clone size were taken over from that table, and D and trimming were inferred from the DNA. The sample profile shows 120,000 or so clones; roughly 77% of them were found once. The ten largest account for around 2% of the sample.

This clone was seen a single time. Its antigen has not been determined. The record has no base qualities; no much larger clone is one base away. In total, roughly 670 healthy bone marrow donors made up the cohort. At the time of sampling, all cohort members were nominally healthy, though unrecorded immune exposures were likely present. The donor tested CMV seronegative and was one of the 352 seronegative cohort members. A peripheral blood sample was collected from each donor, and TCR beta sequencing was performed on peripheral blood mononuclear cells. Genomic DNA extraction from the blood cell samples was performed with the Qiagen DNeasy Blood Extraction Kit.

This chain joins TRBV27 to TRBJ1-6; 7 bases in the middle match TRBD1. This receptor was identified in a young man in good health and CMV-seronegative. The source material was PBMCs. The CDR3 sequence is CASRQTGYGPLHF. The sequence in DNA is TGTGCCAGCAGACAGACAGGGTATGGACCCCTCCACTTT.